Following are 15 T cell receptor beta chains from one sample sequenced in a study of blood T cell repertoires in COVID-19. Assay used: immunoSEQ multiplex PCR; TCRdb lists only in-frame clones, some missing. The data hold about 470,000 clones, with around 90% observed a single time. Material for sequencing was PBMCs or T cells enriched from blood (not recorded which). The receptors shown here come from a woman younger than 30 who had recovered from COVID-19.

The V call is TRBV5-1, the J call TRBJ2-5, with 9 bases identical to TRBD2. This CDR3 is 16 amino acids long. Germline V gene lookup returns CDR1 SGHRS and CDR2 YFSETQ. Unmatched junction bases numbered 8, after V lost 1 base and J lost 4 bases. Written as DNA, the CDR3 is TGCGCCAGCAGCTTGAATCAAGCGGGGGGAGGAGAGACCCAGTACTTC. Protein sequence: CASSLNQAGGGETQYF.

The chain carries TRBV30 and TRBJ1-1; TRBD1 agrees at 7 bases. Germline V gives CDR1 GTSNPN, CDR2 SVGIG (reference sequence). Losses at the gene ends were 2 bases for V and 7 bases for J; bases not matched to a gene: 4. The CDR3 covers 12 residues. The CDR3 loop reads CAWSMTGLEAFF. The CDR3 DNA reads TGTGCCTGGAGTATGACAGGGCTTGAAGCTTTCTTT.

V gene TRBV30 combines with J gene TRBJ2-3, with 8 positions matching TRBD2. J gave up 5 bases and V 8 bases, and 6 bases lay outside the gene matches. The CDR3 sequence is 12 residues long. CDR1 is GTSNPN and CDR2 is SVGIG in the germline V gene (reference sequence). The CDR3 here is CARNAGGDTQYF. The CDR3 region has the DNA TGTGCCCGCAACGCGGGGGGAGATACGCAGTATTTT.

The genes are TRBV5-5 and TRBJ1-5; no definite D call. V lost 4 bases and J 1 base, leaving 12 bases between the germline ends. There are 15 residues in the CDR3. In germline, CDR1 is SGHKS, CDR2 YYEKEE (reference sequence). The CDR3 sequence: CASSLAGNSNQPQHF. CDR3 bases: TGTGCCAGCAGCCTAGCGGGGAACAGCAATCAGCCCCAGCATTTT.

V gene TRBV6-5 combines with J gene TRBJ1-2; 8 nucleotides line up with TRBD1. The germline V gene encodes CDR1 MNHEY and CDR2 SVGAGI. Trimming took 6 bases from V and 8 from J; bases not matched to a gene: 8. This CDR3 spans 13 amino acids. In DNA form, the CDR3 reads TGTGCCAGCAGCCGGACAGGGTGGCGGGGCTACACCTTC. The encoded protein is CASSRTGWRGYTF.

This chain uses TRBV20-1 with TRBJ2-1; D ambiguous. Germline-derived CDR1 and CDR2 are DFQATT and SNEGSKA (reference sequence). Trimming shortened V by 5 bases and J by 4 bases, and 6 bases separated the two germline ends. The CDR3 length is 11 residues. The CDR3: CSAGPYNEQFF. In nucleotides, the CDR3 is TGCAGTGCTGGGCCTTACAATGAGCAGTTCTTC.

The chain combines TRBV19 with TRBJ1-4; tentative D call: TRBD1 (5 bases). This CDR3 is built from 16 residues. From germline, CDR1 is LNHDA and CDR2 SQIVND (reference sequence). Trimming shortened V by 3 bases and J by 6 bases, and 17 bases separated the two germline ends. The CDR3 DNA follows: TGTGCCAGTAGTATTCTGAGTGGAGGGGATCATGAAAAACTGTTTTTT. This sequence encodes CASSILSGGDHEKLFF.

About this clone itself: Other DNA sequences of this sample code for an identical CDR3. CDR3 in DNA: TGTGCCAGCTCACCGACTGGGGACAGCTATGGCTACACCTTC. The encoded protein is CASSPTGDSYGYTF. V is TRBV18 and J is TRBJ1-2; 7 bases fit TRBD1. The CDR3 loop spans 14 amino acids. J was trimmed by 4 bases and V by 3 bases; bases with no gene match: 5. Per the germline V gene, CDR1 is KGHSH and CDR2 is LQKENI.

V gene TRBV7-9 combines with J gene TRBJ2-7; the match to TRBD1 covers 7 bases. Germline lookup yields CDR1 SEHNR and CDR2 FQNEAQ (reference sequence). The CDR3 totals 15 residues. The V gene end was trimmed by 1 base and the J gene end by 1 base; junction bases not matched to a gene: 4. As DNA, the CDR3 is TGTGCCAGCAGCTTAGAGCCAGGGGGTTCCTACGAGCAGTACTTC. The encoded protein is CASSLEPGGSYEQYF.

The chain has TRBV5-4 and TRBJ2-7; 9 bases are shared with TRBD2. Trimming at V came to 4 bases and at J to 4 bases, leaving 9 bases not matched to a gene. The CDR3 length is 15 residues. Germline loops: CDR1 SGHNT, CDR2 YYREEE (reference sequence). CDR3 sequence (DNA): TGTGCCAGCAGCCTGGAGCGGGGGGAAAAATACGAGCAGTACTTC. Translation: CASSLERGEKYEQYF.

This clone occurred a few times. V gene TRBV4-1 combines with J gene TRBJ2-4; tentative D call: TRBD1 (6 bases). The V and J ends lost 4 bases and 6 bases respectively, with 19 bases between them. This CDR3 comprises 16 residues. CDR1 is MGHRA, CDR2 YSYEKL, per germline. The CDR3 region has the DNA TGCGCCAGCAGCCCCCATGGGTCAGGGGCACTAAACATTCAGTACTTC. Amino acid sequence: CASSPHGSGALNIQYF.

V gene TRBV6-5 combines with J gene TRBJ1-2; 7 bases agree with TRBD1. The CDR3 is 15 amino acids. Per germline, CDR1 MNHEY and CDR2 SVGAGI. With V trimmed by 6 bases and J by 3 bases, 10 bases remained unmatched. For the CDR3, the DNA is TGTGCCAGCAGCCTTGACAGGGAGAAGTACTATGGCTACACCTTC. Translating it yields CASSLDREKYYGYTF.

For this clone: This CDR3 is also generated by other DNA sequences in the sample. The CDR3 bases are TGTGCCTGGGGGGGACAGCTAAACACTGAAGCTTTCTTT. It encodes CAWGGQLNTEAFF. The gene calls are TRBV30 and TRBJ1-1; TRBD1 aligns across 7 bases. The CDR3 runs 13 residues. Looked up from germline, CDR1 is GTSNPN and CDR2 is SVGIG (reference sequence). The ends lost 5 bases at V and 2 bases at J; junction bases unmatched: 5.

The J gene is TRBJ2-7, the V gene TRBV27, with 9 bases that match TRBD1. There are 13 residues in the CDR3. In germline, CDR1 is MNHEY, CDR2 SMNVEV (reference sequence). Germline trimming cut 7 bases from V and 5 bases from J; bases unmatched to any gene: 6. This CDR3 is CASIRGQGHEQYF. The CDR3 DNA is TGTGCCAGCATCCGGGGACAGGGCCACGAGCAGTACTTC.

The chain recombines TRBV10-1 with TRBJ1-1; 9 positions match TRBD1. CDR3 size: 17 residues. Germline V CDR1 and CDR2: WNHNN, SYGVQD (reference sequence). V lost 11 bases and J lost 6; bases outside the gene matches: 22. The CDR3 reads CALPSRDRARELAEAFF. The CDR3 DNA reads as TGCGCCTTACCATCCCGGGACAGGGCCCGGGAGTTGGCTGAAGCTTTCTTT.